Shown below are 29 T cell receptor beta chains from a single sample sequenced in a study of naive and memory T cell subsets (dated by TCRdb to about 2017). The research as a whole found: A few larger clonotypes were found in naive repertoires, especially CD8, and these larger clonotypes were possibly memory cells re-expressing CD45RA.

The library came from UMI-ligation and nested PCR. Data came from an Illumina MiSeq. To cover both TRBC1 and TRBC2, the beta constant-region primer consisted of an equimolar mix of two oligonucleotides. Four rounds of PCR, combining the SP2 primer with nested alpha and beta constant-region primers, were used to amplify the ligated cDNA. TCRdb took the public reads, trimmed them with fastp at Q25, ran MiXCR for clone calling and kept in-frame beta chains. For every CDR3 protein sequence, its rows merge into one entry that carries the most common genes and DNA. The sample table shows over 110,000 distinct CDR3 sequences, and roughly a fifth are seen once. The ten largest clones represent about 0.57% of the sample. The antigens of these receptors remain unknown. Material: naive CD8+ T cells from blood. This specimen's cell subset or site label, interpreted: naive T cells, CD45RA high CD27+. The receptors derive from a human donor in good health.

The chain recombines TRBV20-1 with TRBJ2-7; the D is unclear. The CDR3 has 16 amino acids. The germline V gene has CDR1 DFQATT and CDR2 SNEGSKA (reference sequence). V was shortened by 3 bases and J by 0 bases, with 18 bases between the two germline ends. CDR3 nucleotides: TGCAGTGCTAGTAGTTTTTCAGACACCCACTCCTACGAGCAGTACTTC. Encoded protein: CSASSFSDTHSYEQYF.

This chain connects TRBV20-1 to TRBJ2-3; 7 bases map to TRBD1. Trimming at V came to 0 bases and at J to 4 bases, leaving 10 bases not matched to a gene. Germline CDR1 reads DFQATT; CDR2 reads SNEGSKA (reference sequence). The CDR3 spans 16 residues. CDR3 amino acids: CSAREGSGTASDTQYF. The CDR3, as DNA: TGCAGTGCTAGAGAGGGCTCCGGGACAGCCTCAGATACGCAGTATTTT.

This clonotype was counted only a few times. The chain joins TRBV12-3 or TRBV12-4 to TRBJ2-6; no firm D call. Trimming left V 7 bases short and J 4 bases short, with 5 bases between. The CDR3 runs to 12 residues. In nucleotides, the CDR3 is TGTGCCAGCACCCCGGGGGCCAACGTCCTGACTTTC. This encodes CASTPGANVLTF.

J is TRBJ2-7 and V is TRBV27, with 8 bases lining up with TRBD2. This CDR3 has 15 amino acids. Losses at the gene ends were 5 bases for V and 5 bases for J; bases not matched to a gene: 11. From germline, CDR1 is MNHEY and CDR2 SMNVEV (reference sequence). CDR3 DNA sequence: TGTGCCAGCAGTAAAGGACTAGCAGGGTCGGACGAGCAGTACTTC. Its protein product is CASSKGLAGSDEQYF.

As DNA, the CDR3 is TGTGCCAGCAGCCCGCAGGGGGTGAATTCACCCCTCCACTTT. Translated: CASSPQGVNSPLHF. V and J are TRBV13 and TRBJ1-6; TRBD1 matches at 7 bases. Per germline, CDR1 PRHDT and CDR2 FYEKMQ (reference sequence). This CDR3 is built from 14 residues. Unmatched junction bases numbered 5, after V lost 5 bases and J lost 7 bases. Together with reference TRBV13 and TRBJ1-6, the CDR3 gives the full variable domain: AAGVIQSPRHLIKEKRETATLKCYPIPRHDTVYWYQQGPGQDPQFLISFYEKMQSDKGSIPDRFSAQQFSDYHSELNMSSLELGDSALYFCASSPQGVNSPLHFGNGTRLTVT.

This clonotype was detected a few times. The chain's CDR3 is CASSLRGSQETQYF. The CDR3 DNA follows: TGTGCCAGCAGTTTAAGGGGAAGCCAAGAGACCCAGTACTTC. The gene calls are TRBV28 and TRBJ2-5; possibly TRBD1 for D (5 bases). The CDR3 is made up of 14 amino acids. Trimming pared 2 bases from V and 1 base from J, leaving 8 bases between. Per the germline V gene, CDR1 is MDHEN and CDR2 is SYDVKM. The full variable domain, with the rest looked up from reference TRBV28 and TRBJ2-5, is DVKVTQSSRYLVKRTGEKVFLECVQDMDHENMFWYRQDPGLGLRLIYFSYDVKMKEKGDIPEGYSVSREKKERFSLILESASTNQTSMYLCASSLRGSQETQYFGPGTRLLVL.

The CDR3 region is CASSLADRSYGYTF. The CDR3 nucleotides read TGTGCCAGCAGCTTAGCGGACAGGTCCTATGGCTACACCTTC. This chain joins TRBV7-9 and TRBJ1-2, with 7 bases matching TRBD1. The CDR3 sequence is 14 residues long. Germline values: CDR1 SEHNR, CDR2 FQNEAQ (reference sequence). Losses at the gene ends were 0 bases for V and 4 bases for J; bases not matched to a gene: 2. Together with reference TRBV7-9 and TRBJ1-2, the CDR3 gives the full variable domain: DTGVSQNPRHKITKRGQNVTFRCDPISEHNRLYWYRQTLGQGPEFLTYFQNEAQLEKSRLLSDRFSAERPKGSFSTLEIQRTEQGDSAMYLCASSLADRSYGYTFGSGTRLTVV.

This chain connects TRBV12-3 or TRBV12-4 to TRBJ1-2; no firm D call. The CDR3 loop spans 14 amino acids. Between the trimmed V and J ends, which lost 6 bases and 4 bases, there was a span of 15 bases. CDR3 region: CASSPLGDFYGYTF. The CDR3 region has the DNA TGTGCCAGCAGCCCCTTAGGAGATTTCTATGGCTACACCTTC.

The chain couples TRBV10-3 to TRBJ2-3; 12 bases align to TRBD2. This CDR3 is 15 amino acids long. Germline CDR1 ENHRY, CDR2 SYGVKD. V gave up 5 bases and J gave up 2 bases; unmatched junction bases: 2. In DNA, the CDR3 is TGTGCCATCAGTAGACTAGCGGGAGACACAGATACGCAGTATTTT. This codes for CAISRLAGDTDTQYF.

V usage is TRBV27 and J usage is TRBJ2-3; no firm D call. Trimming stripped 3 bases from V and 4 bases from J, with 8 bases between. The CDR3 loop spans 13 amino acids. Germline lookup yields CDR1 MNHEY and CDR2 SMNVEV (reference sequence). CDR3 sequence: CASSLGSADTQYF. Here the CDR3 DNA reads TGTGCCAGCAGTTTGGGTTCCGCAGATACGCAGTATTTT.

The rearrangement links TRBV4-3 to TRBJ2-7; 7 bases agree with TRBD1. Unmatched junction bases numbered 3, after V lost 1 base and J lost 0 bases. CDR1 is LGHNA and CDR2 is YSLEER in the germline V gene. CDR3 length equals 15 residues. CDR3 in amino acids: CASSQVRDSSYEQYF. As DNA, the CDR3 is TGCGCCAGCAGCCAAGTCCGGGACAGCTCCTACGAGCAGTACTTC.

This chain uses TRBV6-5 with TRBJ2-2; D remains unclear. The CDR3 contains 15 residues. Germline CDR1 MNHEY, CDR2 SVGAGI. The germline V and J ends were trimmed by 4 bases and 7 bases, with 16 bases remaining between them. The CDR3 sequence is CASSSRTVWGGELFF. The CDR3 region has the DNA TGTGCCAGCAGTTCCCGGACGGTATGGGGCGGGGAGCTGTTTTTT.

The rearrangement links TRBV6-2 or TRBV6-3 to TRBJ2-1; 10 positions agree with TRBD2. J lost 6 bases, V lost 3 bases, and 5 bases had no gene match. This CDR3 is built from 15 residues. CDR1 and CDR2 from the germline V gene are MNHEY and SVGEGT. DNA of the CDR3: TGTGCCAGCAGTTATGGACTAGCGGACTTCAATGAGCAGTTCTTC. Its translation is CASSYGLADFNEQFF.

This chain links TRBV9 with TRBJ2-3, with D unresolved. The V gene lost 0 bases and the J gene lost 6 bases, with 14 bases spanning the gap. The CDR3 covers 15 residues. Germline lookup yields CDR1 SGDLS and CDR2 YYNGEE. This CDR3 reads CASSVGGVVADTQYF. The CDR3 nucleotides are TGTGCCAGCAGCGTAGGTGGGGTCGTTGCCGATACGCAGTATTTT.

The genes are TRBV4-3 and TRBJ2-3, with D uncertain. From germline, CDR1 is LGHNA and CDR2 YSLEER. This CDR3 is 14 amino acids long. Between the trimmed V and J ends, which lost 2 bases and 3 bases, there was a span of 9 bases. CDR3 nucleotides: TGCGCCAGCAGCCAACAACTCGGAACAGATACGCAGTATTTT. This encodes CASSQQLGTDTQYF.

The gene calls are TRBV12-3 or TRBV12-4 and TRBJ2-7, with 9 bases identical to TRBD1. J was trimmed by 5 bases and V by 5 bases; bases with no gene match: 10. The CDR3 loop spans 15 amino acids. The DNA of the CDR3 is TGTGCCAGCAGTCCTACAGGGGGCTTACTCCACGAGCAGTACTTC. Encoded protein: CASSPTGGLLHEQYF.

This clonotype has more than one count but fewer than ten. This rearrangement joins TRBV13 to TRBJ1-1; perhaps TRBD1 as D (6 bases). This CDR3 has 13 amino acids. V was clipped by 4 bases and J by 5 bases, with 11 bases between them. Germline CDR1 PRHDT, CDR2 FYEKMQ (reference sequence). The CDR3 loop reads CASSSRGPTEAFF. The CDR3 DNA is TGTGCCAGCAGCTCCAGGGGACCAACTGAAGCTTTCTTT.

This sequence joins TRBV5-5 and TRBJ1-3; 7 bases map to TRBD1. Germline CDR1 reads SGHKS; CDR2 reads YYEKEE (reference sequence). Losses at the gene ends were 4 bases for V and 0 bases for J; bases not matched to a gene: 10. The CDR3 totals 17 residues. The CDR3 loop is CASSPYRGQSSGNTIYF. The CDR3 bases are TGTGCCAGCAGCCCGTACAGGGGCCAGAGCTCTGGAAACACCATATATTTT. Using reference TRBV5-5 and TRBJ1-3 for the parts outside the CDR3, the full variable domain is DAGVTQSPTHLIKTRGQQVTLRCSPISGHKSVSWYQQVLGQGPQFIFQYYEKEERGRGNFPDRFSARQFPNYSSELNVNALLLGDSALYLCASSPYRGQSSGNTIYFGEGSWLTVV.

This clonotype turned up a few times. The chain employs TRBV15 and TRBJ2-3; D is possibly TRBD1 (6 bases). The CDR3 contains 19 residues. Germline-derived CDR1 and CDR2 are LNHNV and YYDKDF (reference sequence). Trimming removed 2 bases from V and 0 bases from J, with 21 bases in between. This CDR3 is CATSRPTGSSSSSTDTQYF. CDR3 nucleotide sequence: TGTGCCACCAGCAGACCTACAGGGTCCTCCTCTTCTAGCACAGATACGCAGTATTTT.

This clonotype turned up a few times. The chain couples TRBV6-2 or TRBV6-3 to TRBJ2-7; TRBD1 aligns across 8 bases. The V and J ends lost 6 bases and 2 bases, in that order; junction bases with no gene match: 12. There are 16 residues in the CDR3. Looked up from germline, CDR1 is MNHEY and CDR2 is SVGEGT. The DNA of the CDR3 is TGTGCCAGCAGACAAACGGAACAGGGGGGTACCTACGAGCAGTACTTC. Residues: CASRQTEQGGTYEQYF.

In its sample, this clonotype was seen a few times. The CDR3 protein is CASSESPTGATTDTQYF. The CDR3 coding sequence is TGTGCCAGCAGTGAATCCCCGACAGGGGCCACCACAGATACGCAGTATTTT. The chain carries TRBV6-1 and TRBJ2-3, with 8 bases matching TRBD1. Germline V CDR1 and CDR2: MNHNS, SASEGT. This CDR3 region has 17 residues. J was trimmed by 2 bases and V by 2 bases; bases with no gene match: 9.

The chain joins TRBV24-1 to TRBJ2-1, with a weak D call TRBD1 (6 bases). CDR1 and CDR2 (germline): KGHDR, SFDVKD. Trimming cost V 6 bases and J 3 bases, with 17 bases left between them. The CDR3 covers 16 residues. This chain's CDR3 is CATSHHRVIGYNEQFF. DNA for the CDR3: TGTGCCACCAGTCACCACAGGGTGATAGGCTACAATGAGCAGTTCTTC.

In its sample, this clonotype was seen many times. J is TRBJ2-5 and V is TRBV29-1, with no clear D. CDR1 is SQVTM, CDR2 ANQGSEA, per germline. Trimming left V 3 bases short and J 3 bases short, with 11 bases between. The CDR3 contains 13 residues. The CDR3 DNA sequence: TGCAGCGTTGAGCTGGGCAGAGAAGAGACCCAGTACTTC. Its protein is CSVELGREETQYF.

V is TRBV6-6 and J is TRBJ1-2; unclear D gene. V was pared by 5 bases and J by 5 bases, with 12 bases between. Germline CDR1 and CDR2: MNHNY and SVGAGI (reference sequence). The CDR3 is 13 amino acids. CDR3 protein: CASSHDQFYGYTF. In DNA, the CDR3 is TGTGCCAGCAGTCACGACCAGTTTTATGGCTACACCTTC.

This clonotype was counted a few times. Here the CDR3 reads CASSSEGGIQPQHF. CDR3 nucleotide sequence: TGCGCCAGCAGCTCGGAGGGGGGGATTCAGCCCCAGCATTTT. The V and J genes are TRBV5-1 and TRBJ1-5, with D tentatively TRBD1 (6 bases). The germline CDR1 and CDR2 sequences are SGHRS and YFSETQ. The CDR3 is 14 residues long. Trimming took 3 bases from V and 6 from J, leaving 13 bases between them.

The chain employs TRBV6-5 and TRBJ1-2; no definite D call. V was clipped by 2 bases and J by 7 bases, with 20 bases between them. The CDR3 covers 16 residues. CDR1 is MNHEY and CDR2 is SVGAGI in the germline V gene. CDR3 sequence reads: CASSYEGSFPLRGYTF. The CDR3 DNA is TGTGCCAGCAGTTACGAGGGTTCTTTCCCCCTCCGTGGCTACACCTTC.

V usage is TRBV7-9 and J usage is TRBJ2-5; a possible D gene is TRBD1 (7 bases). The CDR3 sequence is 13 residues long. Germline loops: CDR1 SEHNR, CDR2 FQNEAQ (reference sequence). The V and J ends lost 5 bases and 2 bases respectively, with 9 bases between them. CDR3 bases: TGTGCCAGCAGCGCGGGACAGCAAGAGACCCAGTACTTC. Translating it yields CASSAGQQETQYF.

The chain uses TRBV7-9 and TRBJ2-7; the D gene is possibly TRBD2 (6 bases). The ends were cut back, 4 bases at V and 9 bases at J, with 22 bases in the middle. The CDR3 has 15 residues. Germline V gene data show CDR1 as SEHNR and CDR2 as FQNEAQ (reference sequence). The CDR3 reads CASSSASLTPGGQYF. CDR3 nucleotides: TGTGCCAGCAGCTCCGCCTCCCTTACCCCCGGGGGGCAGTACTTC.

CDR3 sequence (DNA): TGTGCCAGCAGGGGCCCCCATGAGCAGTTCTTC. Amino acids: CASRGPHEQFF. J is TRBJ2-1 and V is TRBV28; no reliable D call. This CDR3 has 11 residues. Trimming took 6 bases from V and 8 from J, leaving 8 bases between them. Germline V CDR1 and CDR2: MDHEN, SYDVKM.